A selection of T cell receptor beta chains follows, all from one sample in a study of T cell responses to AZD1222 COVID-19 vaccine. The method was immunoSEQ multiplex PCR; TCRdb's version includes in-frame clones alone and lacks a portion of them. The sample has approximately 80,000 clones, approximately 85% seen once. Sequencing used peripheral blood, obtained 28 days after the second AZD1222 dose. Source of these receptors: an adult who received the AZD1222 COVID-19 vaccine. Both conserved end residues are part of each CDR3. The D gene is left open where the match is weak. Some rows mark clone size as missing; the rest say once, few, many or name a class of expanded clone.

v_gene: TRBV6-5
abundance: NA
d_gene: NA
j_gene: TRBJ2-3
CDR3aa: CASRFERLGTDTQYF
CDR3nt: TGTGCCAGCAGGTTCGAGCGACTGGGCACAGATACGCAGTATTTT

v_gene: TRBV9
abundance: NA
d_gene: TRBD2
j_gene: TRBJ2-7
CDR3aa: CASRLAGGVNYEQYF
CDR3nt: TGTGCCAGCAGACTAGCGGGAGGGGTTAACTACGAGCAGTACTTC

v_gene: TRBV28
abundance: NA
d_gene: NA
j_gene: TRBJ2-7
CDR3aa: CASSSAVEQYF
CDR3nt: TGTGCCAGCAGTTCCGCGGTGGAGCAGTACTTC

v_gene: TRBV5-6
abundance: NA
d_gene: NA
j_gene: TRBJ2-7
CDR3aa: CASKPNGRPLEQYF
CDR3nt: TGTGCCAGCAAACCCAATGGTCGGCCCCTGGAGCAGTACTTC

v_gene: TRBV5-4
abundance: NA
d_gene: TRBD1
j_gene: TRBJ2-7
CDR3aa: CASSSPGQATYEQYF
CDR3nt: TGTGCCAGCAGCTCTCCGGGACAGGCAACCTACGAGCAGTACTTC

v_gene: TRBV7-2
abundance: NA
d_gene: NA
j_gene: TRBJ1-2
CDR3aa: CASSLERGRGIGYTF
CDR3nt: TGTGCCAGCAGCTTAGAGAGGGGCAGGGGTATTGGCTACACCTTC

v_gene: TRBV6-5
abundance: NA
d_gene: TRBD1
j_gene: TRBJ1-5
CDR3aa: CASRGDRFFQPQHF
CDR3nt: TGTGCCAGCAGAGGGGACAGGTTTTTTCAGCCCCAGCATTTT

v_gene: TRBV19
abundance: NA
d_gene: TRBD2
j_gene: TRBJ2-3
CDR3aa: CASSISTSGAATDTQYF
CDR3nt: TGTGCCAGTAGTATATCGACTAGCGGGGCTGCAACGGATACGCAGTATTTT

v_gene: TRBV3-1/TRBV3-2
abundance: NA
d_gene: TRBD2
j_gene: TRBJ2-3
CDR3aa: CASSQEGRADTQYF
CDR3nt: TGTGCCAGCAGCCAAGAGGGGAGGGCAGATACGCAGTATTTT

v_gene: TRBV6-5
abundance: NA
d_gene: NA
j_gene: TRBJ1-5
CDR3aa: CASSYSMGNQPQHF
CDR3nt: TGTGCCAGCAGTTACTCTATGGGCAATCAGCCCCAGCATTTT

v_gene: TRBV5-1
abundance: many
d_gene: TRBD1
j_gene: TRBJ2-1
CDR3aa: CASKRTGGRNNEQFF
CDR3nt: TGCGCCAGCAAACGGACAGGGGGAAGGAATAATGAGCAGTTCTTC

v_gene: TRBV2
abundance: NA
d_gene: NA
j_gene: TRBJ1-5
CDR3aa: CASSAGARQPQHF
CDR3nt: TGTGCCAGCTCGGCGGGGGCACGGCAGCCCCAGCATTTT

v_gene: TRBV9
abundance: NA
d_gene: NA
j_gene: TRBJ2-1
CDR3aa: CASSGSPDSYNEQFF
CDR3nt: TGTGCCAGCAGCGGAAGCCCCGACTCCTACAATGAGCAGTTCTTC

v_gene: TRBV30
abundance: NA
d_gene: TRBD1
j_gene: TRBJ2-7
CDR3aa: CAWSVIGLGQGWYEQYF
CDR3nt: TGTGCCTGGAGTGTAATCGGTTTGGGACAGGGTTGGTACGAGCAGTACTTC

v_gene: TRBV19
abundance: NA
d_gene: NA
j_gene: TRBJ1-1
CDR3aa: CASSIEPGLTEAFF
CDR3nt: TGTGCCAGTAGTATAGAACCAGGGCTCACTGAAGCTTTCTTT

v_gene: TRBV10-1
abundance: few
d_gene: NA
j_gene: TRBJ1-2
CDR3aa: CASSPDQIRRSYTF
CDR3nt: TGCGCCAGCAGTCCTGACCAAATTAGACGATCCTACACCTTC

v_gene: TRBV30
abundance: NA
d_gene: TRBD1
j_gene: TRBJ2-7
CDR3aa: CAFGQAEQQYF
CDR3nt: TGTGCCTTCGGACAGGCGGAACAGCAGTACTTC

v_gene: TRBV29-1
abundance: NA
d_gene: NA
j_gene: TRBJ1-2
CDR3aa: CSVLATGYKGYTF
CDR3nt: TGCAGCGTTTTAGCCACAGGGTATAAGGGCTACACCTTC

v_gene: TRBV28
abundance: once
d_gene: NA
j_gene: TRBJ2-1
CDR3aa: CASSLSVNEQFF
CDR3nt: TGTGCCAGCAGTTTATCGGTCAATGAGCAGTTCTTC

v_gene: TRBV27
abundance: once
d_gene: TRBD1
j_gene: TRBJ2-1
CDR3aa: CASSTPGQGSNEQFF
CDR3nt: TGTGCCAGCAGTACACCGGGACAGGGTAGCAATGAGCAGTTCTTC

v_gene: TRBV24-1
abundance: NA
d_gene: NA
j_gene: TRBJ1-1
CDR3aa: CATSDGPNTEAFF
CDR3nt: TGTGCCACCAGTGATGGGCCGAACACTGAAGCTTTCTTT

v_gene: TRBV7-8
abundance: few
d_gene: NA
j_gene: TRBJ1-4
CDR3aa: CASSLVTSGRGGNEKLFF
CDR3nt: TGTGCCAGCAGCTTAGTGACGAGTGGGAGGGGAGGTAATGAAAAACTGTTTTTT

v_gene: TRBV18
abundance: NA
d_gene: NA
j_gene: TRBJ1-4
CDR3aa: CASSPREGMVKLFF
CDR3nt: TGTGCCAGCTCACCACGTGAGGGGATGGTGAAACTGTTTTTT

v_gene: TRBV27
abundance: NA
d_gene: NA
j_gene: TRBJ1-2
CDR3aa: CASSPMGDFGYTF
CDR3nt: TGTGCCAGCTCCCCAATGGGGGATTTTGGCTACACCTTC

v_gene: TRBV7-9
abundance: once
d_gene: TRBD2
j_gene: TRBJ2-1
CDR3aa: CASSPGTSGYNEQFF
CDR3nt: TGTGCCAGCAGCCCCGGGACTAGCGGTTACAATGAGCAGTTCTTC

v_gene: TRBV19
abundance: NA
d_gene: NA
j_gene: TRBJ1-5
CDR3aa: CASSPRTAQPQHF
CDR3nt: TGTGCCAGTAGTCCCCGGACAGCTCAGCCCCAGCATTTT

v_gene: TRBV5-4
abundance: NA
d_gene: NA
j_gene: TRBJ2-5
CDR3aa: CASSRDQQETQYF
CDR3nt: TGTGCCAGCAGCAGGGACCAACAAGAGACCCAGTACTTC

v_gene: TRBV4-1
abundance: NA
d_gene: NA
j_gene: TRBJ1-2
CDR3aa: CASSQDAPGLGYTF
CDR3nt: TGCGCCAGCAGCCAAGACGCCCCGGGTCTAGGCTACACCTTC

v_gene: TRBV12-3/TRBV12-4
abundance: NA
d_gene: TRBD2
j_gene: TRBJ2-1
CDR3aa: CASSHRTSGNRFF
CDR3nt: TGTGCCAGCAGCCATCGGACTAGCGGGAACCGGTTCTTC

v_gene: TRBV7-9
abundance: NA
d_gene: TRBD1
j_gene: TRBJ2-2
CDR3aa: CASSPGGLTGELFF
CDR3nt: TGTGCCAGCAGCCCAGGGGGCCTCACCGGGGAGCTGTTTTTT

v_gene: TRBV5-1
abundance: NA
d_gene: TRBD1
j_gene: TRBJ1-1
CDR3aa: CASSLGDRGEAFF
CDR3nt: TGCGCCAGCAGCTTGGGGGACAGGGGTGAAGCTTTCTTT